This record covers a single T cell receptor (beta chain). In this CDR3 the conserved last residue, phenylalanine or tryptophan, is missing, so a read error is likely. The primer mix had 60 Vbeta and 13 Jbeta primers. Per the original methods: A later analysis tallied approximately 80 million unique TCR beta chains, 9.5 million to 14 million of them shared. Sequencing used immunoSEQ multiplex PCR; TCRdb keeps in-frame clones, though not all of them. Clonal size and the V and J genes are those of that table, whereas D and trimming came from the DNA. Recorded for this sample: about 200,000 clones. The record originates from a study of cytomegalovirus exposure and HLA in healthy donors. Study-level background: Previous work identified 95 million to 120 million unique TCR beta sequences from about 179 million T cells.

The sequencing input was PBMCs. This TCR derives from a boy between 10 and 17 years old in good health and CMV-seronegative.

CDR3 residues: CASSRTENTEAFL. The DNA for the CDR3 is TGTGCCAGCAGCCGGACAGAGAACACTGAAGCTTTCCTT. V gene TRBV7-6 combines with J gene TRBJ1-1, with D perhaps TRBD1 (6 bases). This CDR3 region has 13 residues. V dropped 5 bases and J dropped 1 base, with 8 bases sitting between them. Germline values: CDR1 SGHVS, CDR2 FNYEAQ.